This entry concerns a single T cell receptor (beta chain). Its antigen has not been determined. No qualities accompany the bases; no much larger clone lies one base away. This record comes from a study of cytomegalovirus exposure and HLA in healthy donors (TCRdb year 2017). Regarding the study in general: An earlier analysis of approximately 550 of the donors reported 250 to 300 Gb of sequence data and more than 90 million unique TCR beta sequences from about 200 million T cells. Approximately 310 gigabases of sequencing data and tens of millions of unique TCR sequences were included in an early release covering around 650 HLA-typed donors. Genome-wide SNP genotypes for about three fifths of the roughly 670 donors were used in a later genetic analysis, which treated that subset as a discovery cohort. The study profiled the T cell repertoires of under 850 subjects by immunosequencing and related them to cytomegalovirus serostatus. Rather than drawing on any new phenotypic data, the later analysis identified candidate immune exposures from TCR beta sequences and the way those sequences occurred across donors. The genetic ancestry cluster associated with self-reported Caucasian donors included 81% of the roughly 400 genotyped donors. HLA typing covered class I and class II loci at four-digit resolution. An earlier analysis of 587 of the donors used high-throughput TCR beta sequencing to judge whether each TCR beta V gene segment behaved as functional or pseudogenic. Across 300 to 400 genotyped donors of the cohort, an average of about 240,000 unique TCR beta nucleotide sequences per donor were sequenced, and roughly 20% of those sequences were non-productive. The study was designed to test whether signatures of past pathogen exposure could be identified by cataloging public T cell receptors. Alongside the repertoire data, information on donor age, sex, ethnicity and CMV serostatus was compiled. In addition to the first cohort of several hundred subjects, a separate validation cohort of 120 different subjects was used. Every repertoire in the discovery cohort had been generated on one and the same sequencing platform. Roughly five DR-DQ haplotypes were handled as single units for association and clustering, since linkage in the cohort was strong. Typing coverage varied by locus: about 629-640 donors for A, B, C, DRB1 and DQB1; approximately 560 for DQA1; some 610 for DPA1; fewer than 480 for DPB1. In a later analysis, previously published TCR beta repertoires from 600 to 850 donors were re-analyzed and high-resolution HLA genotyping was added so that TCR occurrence patterns could be studied. The study combined high-throughput TCR immunosequencing, statistical association of individual TCRs with disease status, and machine learning to predict cytomegalovirus infection status.

What the work shows at the level of the full study, not this receptor alone: When HLA alleles, especially DR and DQ, strongly co-occurred, TCR associations were difficult to assign to individual alleles. The study listed over 150 TCR beta chains as associated with cytomegalovirus. The presence/absence analyses assumed that sequencing depth was roughly uniform across donors, and that assumption may not be true. Compared with the roughly 700-donor mean, donors in an Asian-associated ancestry cluster had fewer N-insertions in productive TCRs, according to a later genetic analysis. Linkage disequilibrium might explain the correlated functional status among segregating V segments, but an unknown experimental factor could not be ruled out. The earlier analysis of 587 of the donors excluded some 16 rarely observed V segments, including chromosome 9 orphons, because counts were too low. Most CMV-associated TCR beta chains appeared to be HLA-restricted in a later analysis, and the HLA associations seemed to be driven largely by CMV exposure. At a false discovery rate of 0.05, a later analysis linked 16,951 TCR beta sequences to specific HLA alleles. Several of the top co-occurrence clusters appeared to be linked to parvovirus B19, influenza, CMV and Epstein-Barr virus, according to a later analysis. Immune exposure information for the cohort was limited to CMV serostatus. A further reported finding was that TCR beta sequences accurately predicted the HLA-A and HLA-B alleles for most subjects in the first cohort. The classifier was reported to diagnose cytomegalovirus status with high specificity and sensitivity in both the original cohort and the validation cohort. In a later analysis, HLA-associated TCR beta chains showed more clonal expansion and lower generation probabilities than non-associated chains that were equally common. In a later analysis, the rate of TCR association differed among HLA loci, with DRB1 alleles having the most associated TCRs and HLA-C alleles having the fewest. Because the 87-base-pair reads could not distinguish some IMGT-functional V segments, including TRBV6-2 and TRBV6-3, those segments were excluded. A few of the identified cytomegalovirus-associated TCR beta chains were confirmed in vitro to be specific for cytomegalovirus antigens. An earlier analysis of approximately 590 of the donors showed that most TCR beta V segments appeared in productive rearrangements either about 87% or about 30% of the time, which broadly matched IMGT annotations. It was suggested by the authors that the approach could potentially be generalized to other disease states and immunological phenotypes. A later genetic analysis associated a missense DCLRE1C variant with V-gene and J-gene trimming of TCR beta chains, and an independent cohort replicated the association. While some public TCRs were present in many individuals, most TCR sequences turned up only very rarely across donors. This cohort had only TCR beta chains sequenced, and the lack of alpha or paired-chain data limited which features could be detected. Because HLA typing was missing for some donors at each locus, association tests included only the typed subset. A cluster of highly shared sequence variants was judged likely to represent a technical artifact of the sequencing pipeline.

Libraries were constructed by the immunoSEQ multiplex PCR assay. The multiplex PCR relied on a mix of 60 forward primers for TCR Vbeta segments and 13 reverse primers for TCR Jbeta segments. Amplification of the CDR3 region of rearranged TCR beta genes was performed with a multiplex PCR assay on genomic DNA. Amplified TCR beta libraries were sequenced as 87-base-pair reads on the Illumina HiSeq System. For the original study's pipeline: A later analysis tallied 75 million to 85 million unique TCR beta chains across the 600 to 700 repertoires, and around 12 million of those chains were shared by two or more donors. Raw reads were error-corrected and collapsed into unique sequences with a nearest-neighbor algorithm that merged closely related sequences to remove PCR and sequencing errors. To assign V, D and J gene segments, CDR3 sequences were aligned to IMGT reference sequences. For a sequence to be retained, a match of at least six nucleotides to both a V gene segment and a J gene segment was required. Rearrangements were classified as productive when the CDR3 lacked stop codons and remained in frame with V and J, and all other rearrangements were classified as non-productive. CDR3 was defined by IMGT convention, running from the second conserved V-encoded cysteine to the conserved J-encoded phenylalanine. Sequences without an unambiguous match to a single V gene segment were excluded from the earlier analysis of about 600 of the donors. In an earlier analysis of several hundred of the donors, V segments were called functional above 56.7% productive rearrangements and were called segregating when the between-donor standard deviation exceeded 5%. A statistical classification framework was developed to diagnose cytomegalovirus status using the catalog of TCR beta chain sequences. V and J gene assignment, in a later analysis, came from comparing TCR nucleotide sequences with IMGT/GENE-DB human TR gene sequences. A later analysis assigned CDR3 sequences and most-parsimonious VDJ recombination scenarios with the TCRdist pipeline. In a later analysis, each TCR beta chain was defined by its CDR3 amino acid sequence together with its V-gene family, and reads without a unique V-gene family were excluded. In a later analysis, fewer than 650 highly shared, low-generation-probability nucleotide sequences were removed to address suspected cross-contamination and a sequencing artifact. A later analysis calculated a clonal expansion index for each public chain from normalized within-repertoire ranks of inferred template counts. A later analysis computed generation probabilities with a VDJ recombination model fitted to out-of-frame rearrangements, and checked the results against IGoR. In a later analysis, TCR-TCR, TCR-HLA and TCR-CMV co-occurrence was scored with hypergeometric tests, and a repertoire-size bias correction was applied to TCR pairs. A later analysis estimated false discovery rates by permuting HLA or CMV assignments 20 times. In a later analysis, co-occurring TCRs were grouped using DBSCAN, with TCRdist sequence similarity added in when clustering inside HLA-allele-positive subsets. Repertoires with fewer than 30,000 or more than 120,000 public chains, plus five repertoires with anomalous nucleotide sharing, were excluded from co-occurrence clustering. TCRdb retrieved this table from immuneACCESS and kept in-frame rearrangements only. Not all clones are present; in checked studies, unresolved V genes account for under half, and no reason is known for the remainder. That table gives V, J and clone size, and the DNA gave D and trimming. This sample has approximately 100,000 clones in its table, and roughly 80% of those were observed once. Clones ranked in the top ten supply roughly an eighth of the sample.

Trimming removed 5 bases from V and 7 bases from J, leaving 17 bases between the germline ends. As encoded in the germline V gene (reference sequence), CDR1 is LNHNV while CDR2 is YYDKDF. Inclusive of the bounding cysteine and phenylalanine, the CDR3 is 15 residues long. The kept DNA is CDR3 alone, 45 bases in frame from the first base. The cohort consisted of more than 650 healthy bone marrow donors. All cohort members were sampled while nominally healthy, although unrecorded immune exposures were likely present. The donor was CMV seropositive and belonged to the group of some 290 seropositive cohort members. A peripheral blood sample was provided by each donor, and peripheral blood mononuclear cells were used for TCR beta sequencing. Genomic DNA extraction from the blood cell samples was performed with the Qiagen DNeasy Blood Extraction Kit.

The origin of this receptor is a male donor in good health and CMV-seropositive. The chain links TRBV15 with TRBJ1-4; TRBD1 is possibly the D segment (6 matching bases). Source material: PBMCs. The DNA is as follows: TGTGCCACCAGCGTAAACCAGGGGTTTGGTGAAAAACTGTTTTTT. This yields the protein CATSVNQGFGEKLFF.